This T cell receptor beta chain was identified in a study of response to subunit inactivated influenza vaccine. Study-level points and caveats: T cells newly recruited by each seasonal influenza vaccination are few, the authors suggested.

Germline-derived CDR1 and CDR2 are MDHEN and SYDVKM. This CDR3 is built from 15 residues. The V end was cut by 2 bases, the J end by 2 bases, with 10 bases between. A single record per CDR3 protein comes from TCRdb applying MiXCR to the RT-PCR reads. The profile shows approximately 230,000 distinct CDR3 sequences, 12% of them singletons. This clonotype was detected only a few times. No antigen is known for it. The source material was non-naive T cells sorted from PBMCs, sampled about 14 days before vaccination. This sequence joins TRBV28 and TRBJ2-1; D is unclear. The receptor was derived from a man aged 50-59 years who received an inactivated influenza vaccine. This CDR3 reads CASSLVGTPYNEQFF. The CDR3 DNA is TGTGCCAGCAGTTTAGTGGGAACCCCCTACAATGAGCAGTTCTTC.